One and the same sample provided the 23 T cell receptor beta chains below, sequenced in a study of blood T cell repertoires in COVID-19. Profiled with immunoSEQ multiplex PCR; TCRdb holds only in-frame clones, not every one. Of some 270,000 clones in the sample, approximately 89% were seen once. The specimen was PBMCs or T cells enriched from blood (not recorded which). The receptors were gathered from a woman in her fifties or sixties who had recovered from COVID-19.

This chain links TRBV4-1 with TRBJ2-2; 10 positions agree with TRBD1. The CDR3 runs 17 residues. V lost 9 bases, J lost 7 bases, and 17 bases stayed unmatched. Germline CDR1 and CDR2: MGHRA and YSYEKL. Here the CDR3 reads CASSTNRDRGYNGELFF. Written as DNA, the CDR3 is TGCGCCAGTTCCACAAACCGGGACAGGGGATATAACGGGGAGCTGTTTTTT.

The chain joins TRBV7-2 to TRBJ2-7; D not certain. Germline V gene sequence: CDR1 SGHTA, CDR2 FQGNSA. V lost 7 bases, J lost 2 bases, and 15 bases lay in between. The CDR3 extends over 14 amino acids. CDR3 coding DNA: TGTGCCAGCACCCGCTCTACTCTCGCCTACGAGCAGTACTTC. Its translation: CASTRSTLAYEQYF.

The chain carries TRBV5-1 and TRBJ1-3; a possible D gene is TRBD1 (6 bases). CDR3 size: 14 residues. Trimming took 1 base from V and 3 from J, leaving 8 bases between them. Germline CDR1 SGHRS, CDR2 YFSETQ. CDR3 region: CASSLLDSGNTIYF. The DNA for the CDR3 is TGCGCCAGCAGCTTGCTGGACAGTGGAAACACCATATATTTT. Drawing the rest from reference TRBV5-1 and TRBJ1-3, the complete variable domain is KAGVTQTPRYLIKTRGQQVTLSCSPISGHRSVSWYQQTPGQGLQFLFEYFSETQRNKGNFPGRFSGRQFSNSRSEMNVSTLELGDSALYLCASSLLDSGNTIYFGEGSWLTVV.

V is TRBV28 and J is TRBJ2-5; D unclear. Germline V CDR1 and CDR2: MDHEN, SYDVKM. The CDR3 sequence is 13 residues long. V shed 8 bases and J shed 3 bases, with 13 bases lying between them. The CDR3 DNA sequence: TGTGCCAGCTCCTACCCCCCAAAAGAGACCCAGTACTTC. Its translation is CASSYPPKETQYF.

DNA for the CDR3: TGTGCCAGCGGACAGGGAAGGGACACTGAAGCTTTCTTT. Amino acid sequence: CASGQGRDTEAFF. The chain carries TRBV2 and TRBJ1-1; 8 bases agree with TRBD1. The CDR3 sequence is 13 residues long. Germline V gives CDR1 SNHLY, CDR2 FYNNEI. With V trimmed by 8 bases and J by 3 bases, 5 bases remained unmatched.

This sequence joins TRBV30 and TRBJ1-5; D is ambiguous. The V end was cut by 4 bases, the J end by 3 bases, with 10 bases between. Germline CDR1 is GTSNPN and CDR2 is SVGIG (reference sequence). This CDR3 spans 13 amino acids. The chain's CDR3 is CAWNPGFNQPQHF. Written as DNA, the CDR3 is TGTGCCTGGAATCCGGGGTTCAATCAGCCCCAGCATTTT.

The chain employs TRBV12-5 and TRBJ2-1; tentative D call: TRBD1 (5 bases). V was pared by 3 bases and J by 5 bases, with 11 bases between. The germline CDR1 and CDR2 sequences are LGHNT and FRNRAP. This CDR3 region has 14 residues. Here the CDR3 reads CASGFAGFHNEQFF. CDR3 nucleotide sequence: TGTGCTAGTGGTTTTGCAGGGTTCCACAATGAGCAGTTCTTC.

A note on this clone: Relative to the germline gene, one junction end is altered; a read error may explain this. The rearrangement joins TRBV29-1 to TRBJ1-1, with a weak D call TRBD1 (5 bases). Germline V gene data show CDR1 as SQVTM and CDR2 as ANQGSEA. This CDR3 spans 11 amino acids. CDR3: CSVGGNIEAFF. Here the CDR3 DNA reads TGCAGCGTGGGGGGGAACATTGAAGCTTTCTTT.

The sample holds one count of this clone. This chain connects TRBV5-1 to TRBJ2-3; D remains ambiguous. The germline gives CDR1 SGHRS, CDR2 YFSETQ. This CDR3 is 15 amino acids long. The V end was cut by 0 bases, the J end by 0 bases, with 8 bases between. The CDR3 DNA follows: TGCGCCAGCAGCTTGGCAGGCCGAAGCACAGATACGCAGTATTTT. Protein sequence: CASSLAGRSTDTQYF. Filled out from reference TRBV5-1 and TRBJ2-3, the complete variable domain reads KAGVTQTPRYLIKTRGQQVTLSCSPISGHRSVSWYQQTPGQGLQFLFEYFSETQRNKGNFPGRFSGRQFSNSRSEMNVSTLELGDSALYLCASSLAGRSTDTQYFGPGTRLTVL.

This CDR3 reads CASSLDPIVGGVNYGYTF. The CDR3, as DNA: TGTGCCAGCAGCTTAGATCCGATCGTCGGGGGGGTTAACTATGGCTACACCTTC. The J gene is TRBJ1-2, the V gene TRBV11-3; D may be TRBD1 (5 bases). The ends were cut back, 0 bases at V and 1 base at J, with 18 bases in the middle. CDR3 length: 18 residues. CDR1 SGHNT and CDR2 YENEEA come from the germline V gene.

The chain is built from TRBV25-1 and TRBJ1-4; 8 nucleotides align to TRBD1. The CDR3 totals 16 residues. V lost 2 bases, J lost 4 bases, and 6 bases stayed unmatched. CDR1 is MGHDK and CDR2 is SYGVNS in the germline V gene. CDR3 in DNA: TGTGCCAGCAGTGAACCCTCGGGACAGGTTAATGAAAAACTGTTTTTT. Translation gives CASSEPSGQVNEKLFF.

This clone was seen once. The chain uses TRBV14 and TRBJ1-1; perhaps TRBD1 as D (5 bases). The V end was cut by 2 bases, the J end by 0 bases, with 7 bases between. Germline CDR1 reads SGHDN; CDR2 reads FVKESK. This CDR3 is 14 amino acids long. The CDR3 sequence is CASSQLQVNTEAFF. As DNA, the CDR3 is TGTGCCAGCAGCCAATTACAGGTGAACACTGAAGCTTTCTTT.

The J gene is TRBJ1-4, the V gene TRBV19; D is possibly TRBD1 (6 bases). The ends were cut back, 8 bases at V and 8 bases at J, with 9 bases in the middle. Per the germline V gene, CDR1 is LNHDA and CDR2 is SQIVND (reference sequence). CDR3 length equals 11 residues. The CDR3 DNA is TGTGCCAGTCAGGGGTACGAAAAACTGTTTTTT. Residues: CASQGYEKLFF.

V gene TRBV28 combines with J gene TRBJ1-2; D is possibly TRBD1 (6 bases). Deletions cut 5 bases from V and 6 bases from J, with 13 bases between. This CDR3 spans 13 amino acids. Germline V CDR1 and CDR2: MDHEN, SYDVKM. The CDR3: CASSLTGRDGYTF. In nucleotides, the CDR3 is TGTGCCAGCAGTCTAACAGGGAGGGATGGCTACACCTTC.

The chain employs TRBV7-2 and TRBJ1-2; 8 bases are a match to TRBD1. J gave up 4 bases and V 3 bases, and 4 bases lay outside the gene matches. The CDR3 has 14 amino acids. CDR1 is SGHTA, CDR2 FQGNSA, per germline. The CDR3: CASSFGQGGYGYTF. CDR3 sequence (DNA): TGTGCCAGCAGCTTTGGACAGGGAGGCTATGGCTACACCTTC.

This clone was found once. The rearrangement uses TRBV4-1 and TRBJ2-1; tentatively, D is TRBD2 (6 bases). Trimming cost V 4 bases and J 0 bases, with 10 bases left between them. Germline CDR1 MGHRA, CDR2 YSYEKL. CDR3 length: 15 residues. CDR3 bases: TGCGCCAGCAGCCCCCGGGACTTCTCCTACAATGAGCAGTTCTTC. This codes for CASSPRDFSYNEQFF.

The gene calls are TRBV29-1 and TRBJ2-7; 8 positions match TRBD1. The CDR3 has 14 amino acids. The germline V gene encodes CDR1 SQVTM and CDR2 ANQGSEA. The ends lost 1 base at V and 5 bases at J; junction bases unmatched: 7. CDR3: CSVEVETGVDEQYF. The CDR3 DNA is TGCAGCGTTGAAGTCGAGACAGGGGTGGACGAGCAGTACTTC.

The chain recombines TRBV30 with TRBJ1-5, with D possibly matching TRBD1 (5 bases). CDR3 size: 14 residues. V dropped 2 bases and J dropped 5 bases, with 13 bases sitting between them. The germline V gene encodes CDR1 GTSNPN and CDR2 SVGIG (reference sequence). The CDR3 here is CAWSLGAGYQPQHF. CDR3 in DNA: TGTGCCTGGAGTTTAGGGGCAGGCTATCAGCCCCAGCATTTT.

The chain links TRBV5-4 to TRBJ2-2; TRBD2 matches at 10 bases. The CDR3 extends over 15 amino acids. CDR1 is SGHNT, CDR2 YYREEE, per germline (reference sequence). Losses at the gene ends were 3 bases for V and 6 bases for J; bases not matched to a gene: 5. The CDR3 DNA sequence: TGTGCCAGCAGCTCGACTAGCGGGCAGGCCGGGGAGCTGTTTTTT. Translated, it gives CASSSTSGQAGELFF.

The gene calls are TRBV7-9 and TRBJ1-6; possible D gene TRBD1, 6 bases. The CDR3 has 14 amino acids. Germline CDR1 and CDR2: SEHNR and FQNEAQ (reference sequence). The ends were cut back, 11 bases at V and 7 bases at J, with 18 bases in the middle. The CDR3 protein is CALGGGSMNSPLHF. The CDR3 DNA reads as TGTGCCCTCGGGGGGGGCTCCATGAATTCACCCCTCCACTTT.

This chain links TRBV9 with TRBJ1-3, with D maybe TRBD1 (6 bases). Germline V lookup: CDR1 SGDLS, CDR2 YYNGEE. This CDR3 is 17 amino acids long. V was clipped by 3 bases and J by 0 bases, with 16 bases between them. CDR3 in amino acids: CASSAQGILTSGNTIYF. The CDR3 nucleotides are TGTGCCAGCAGCGCACAGGGCATACTTACCTCTGGAAACACCATATATTTT.

The gene calls are TRBV6-2 or TRBV6-3 and TRBJ1-2, with D possibly being TRBD1 (6 bases). This CDR3 is built from 14 residues. Germline V gives CDR1 MNHEY, CDR2 SVGEGT. Trimming pared 6 bases from V and 4 bases from J, leaving 15 bases between. The CDR3 DNA reads TGTGCCAGCAGCCCAGGACAGCCAAGCTATGGCTACACCTTC. Amino acids: CASSPGQPSYGYTF.

This rearrangement joins TRBV11-2 to TRBJ2-5; 7 bases are shared with TRBD2. Germline trimming cut 5 bases from V and 4 bases from J; bases unmatched to any gene: 16. Germline-derived CDR1 and CDR2 are SGHAT and FQNNGV. The CDR3 is 17 amino acids. The CDR3 DNA reads as TGTGCCAGCAGCCTGAAGTGGGGGGGTGGTTTTGGAGAGACCCAGTACTTC. The encoded protein is CASSLKWGGGFGETQYF.